The 19 T cell receptor beta chains presented below share a single source sample, sequenced in a study of T cells in Graves' hyperthyroidism and ophthalmopathy. TCR beta CDR3 sequences were amplified from RNA transcripts. Primed by the HTBI set, a first-round RT-PCR was run on the TCR CDR3. TCRdb passed the multiplex PCR reads through MiXCR, listing each CDR3 protein once. This table has about 510,000 distinct CDR3 sequences, less than 15% appearing once. The sequenced sample consisted of blood. Source of these receptors: a woman between 40 and 50 years old with Graves' hyperthyroidism.

This clonotype was found many times. The chain carries TRBV28 and TRBJ1-5, with D unclear. The CDR3 is 12 amino acids. The germline V gene has CDR1 MDHEN and CDR2 SYDVKM. V shed 2 bases and J shed 9 bases, with 8 bases lying between them. CDR3 nucleotides: TGTGCCAGCAGTTTAGTCTCGGGGCCCCAGCATTTT. Its translation: CASSLVSGPQHF.

This clonotype was seen many times. The rearrangement uses TRBV11-2 and TRBJ1-6; 7 bases agree with TRBD1. J gave up 10 bases and V 2 bases, and 8 bases lay outside the gene matches. Germline CDR1 and CDR2: SGHAT and FQNNGV. The CDR3 covers 15 residues. CDR3 bases: TGTGCCAGCAGCTTAATCGGACAGGTCCTCTCACCCCTCCACTTT. This encodes CASSLIGQVLSPLHF.

The table lists this clonotype with many counts. The chain joins TRBV27 to TRBJ2-6; D is ambiguous. The CDR3 runs 15 residues. V was trimmed by 7 bases and J by 0 bases, leaving 10 bases between them. Germline lookup yields CDR1 MNHEY and CDR2 SMNVEV (reference sequence). In nucleotides, the CDR3 is TGTGCCAGCAACAAGGTTGGCTCTGGGGCCAACGTCCTGACTTTC. It translates to CASNKVGSGANVLTF.

In DNA form, the CDR3 reads TGTGCCAGCAGCCAAGAAGGAGCGGTCGGGAATCAGCCCCAGCATTTT. Translating gives CASSQEGAVGNQPQHF. The rearrangement joins TRBV4-2 to TRBJ1-5, with D uncertain. CDR3 length equals 16 residues. Trimming took off 0 bases at V and 4 bases at J, with 13 bases between the two ends. The V gene's germline CDR1 is LGHNA and CDR2 YNFKEQ.

This clonotype has at least ten counts. This rearrangement joins TRBV27 to TRBJ1-1, with no clear D. The CDR3 is made up of 14 amino acids. V lost 1 base, J lost 3 bases, and 9 bases lay in between. Germline values: CDR1 MNHEY, CDR2 SMNVEV (reference sequence). CDR3 amino acids: CASSLLRAHTEAFF. For the CDR3, the DNA is TGTGCCAGCAGTTTATTACGGGCACACACTGAAGCTTTCTTT.

V usage is TRBV4-1 and J usage is TRBJ2-7; D possibly matches TRBD1 or TRBD2 (5 bases each). The length of the CDR3 is 16 residues. The V gene's germline CDR1 is MGHRA and CDR2 YSYEKL. V was cut by 0 bases and J by 0 bases, with 12 bases left in between. CDR3 sequence: CASSQEVGGGSYEQYF. DNA of the CDR3: TGCGCCAGCAGCCAAGAAGTAGGTGGGGGCTCCTACGAGCAGTACTTC.

This clonotype was counted once. CDR3 region: CASSYQSPGASSYEQYF. DNA of the CDR3: TGCGCCAGCAGTTACCAGTCCCCGGGGGCAAGCTCCTACGAGCAGTACTTC. The chain uses TRBV10-2 and TRBJ2-7; D is possibly TRBD1 or TRBD2 (6 bases each). Trimming stripped 5 bases from V and 0 bases from J, with 20 bases between. This CDR3 region has 17 residues. Germline CDR1 WSHSY, CDR2 SAAADI.

This clonotype was detected ten times or more. The chain has TRBV30 and TRBJ1-4; TRBD1 is a possible D gene (6 bases). This CDR3 is built from 15 residues. V lost 0 bases and J 0 bases, leaving 8 bases between the germline ends. CDR1 is GTSNPN and CDR2 is SVGIG in the germline V gene (reference sequence). This CDR3 is CAWSVGTTTNEKLFF. CDR3 bases: TGTGCCTGGAGTGTAGGGACAACAACTAATGAAAAACTGTTTTTT.

This clonotype has ten or more counts. The chain couples TRBV20-1 to TRBJ2-1, with TRBD2 matching 9 bases. V shed 6 bases and J 6 bases; nucleotides not matched to a gene: 12. This CDR3 is built from 15 residues. Germline assignment: CDR1 DFQATT and CDR2 SNEGSKA (reference sequence). The CDR3 here is CSALPETSGLNEQFF. The CDR3 nucleotides are TGCAGTGCCCTCCCCGAGACTAGCGGACTCAATGAGCAGTTCTTC.

There are many counts of this clonotype. The chain is built from TRBV6-1 and TRBJ2-1; D possibly corresponds to TRBD2 (6 bases). The germline CDR1 and CDR2 sequences are MNHNS and SASEGT. The CDR3 contains 15 residues. V was pared by 6 bases and J by 2 bases, with 14 bases between. The CDR3 DNA sequence: TGTGCCAGCAGATCCGGGACTGGCACCTACAATGAGCAGTTCTTC. This codes for CASRSGTGTYNEQFF.

The rearrangement uses TRBV4-1 and TRBJ2-3; 8 positions agree with TRBD2. The CDR3 loop spans 14 amino acids. With V trimmed by 0 bases and J by 6 bases, 2 bases remained unmatched. CDR1 and CDR2 from the germline V gene are MGHRA and YSYEKL. CDR3 amino acids: CASSQEGLEDTQYF. The CDR3 DNA reads as TGCGCCAGCAGCCAAGAGGGACTAGAGGATACGCAGTATTTT.

In this sample, this clonotype turned up many times. The CDR3 coding sequence is TGCAGTGCTAGAGATTGGCGCCGGGAGCCTTCTGAGGAGCAGTTCTTC. Residues: CSARDWRREPSEEQFF. The chain recombines TRBV20-1 with TRBJ2-1, with D possibly being TRBD2 (6 bases). The CDR3 loop spans 16 amino acids. Per the germline V gene, CDR1 is DFQATT and CDR2 is SNEGSKA (reference sequence). V was pared by 0 bases and J by 10 bases, with 22 bases between.

The J gene is TRBJ2-1, the V gene TRBV19, with D tentatively TRBD2 (5 bases). This CDR3 is 15 amino acids long. Trimming shortened V by 3 bases and J by 8 bases, and 17 bases separated the two germline ends. The germline CDR1 and CDR2 sequences are LNHDA and SQIVND (reference sequence). The CDR3 loop is CASSMYLAVKDEQFF. The CDR3 region has the DNA TGTGCCAGTAGTATGTATCTAGCTGTAAAAGATGAGCAGTTCTTC.

In its sample, this clonotype was seen many times. The J gene is TRBJ1-3, the V gene TRBV27; D remains ambiguous. Germline CDR1 is MNHEY and CDR2 is SMNVEV (reference sequence). The V and J ends lost 7 bases and 4 bases respectively, with 5 bases between them. This CDR3 region has 11 residues. The CDR3 is CASNSGNTIYF. The CDR3 coding sequence is TGTGCCAGCAACTCAGGAAACACCATATATTTT.

This chain connects TRBV3-1 to TRBJ2-1; D is ambiguous. Germline V gene sequence: CDR1 LGHDT, CDR2 YNNKEL (reference sequence). V was trimmed by 2 bases and J by 10 bases, leaving 9 bases between them. The CDR3 runs 12 residues. The DNA for the CDR3 is TGTGCCAGCAGCCAATATCGCCAAGAGCAGTTCTTC. Its translation is CASSQYRQEQFF.

This clonotype came up many times. The chain is built from TRBV7-2 and TRBJ2-3; 8 nucleotides line up with TRBD2. Trimming took 4 bases from V and 7 from J; bases not matched to a gene: 4. Germline V gene lookup returns CDR1 SGHTA and CDR2 FQGNSA. The CDR3 totals 13 residues. CDR3 amino acids: CASSSTSGYTQYF. In nucleotides, the CDR3 is TGTGCCAGCAGCTCCACTAGCGGCTATACGCAGTATTTT. The variable domain in full, with the rest retrieved from reference TRBV7-2 and TRBJ2-3, is GAGVSQSPSNKVTEKGKDVELRCDPISGHTALYWYRQSLGQGLEFLIYFQGNSAPDKSGLPSDRFSAERTGGSVSTLTIQRTQQEDSAVYLCASSSTSGYTQYFGPGTRLTVL.

In this sample, this clonotype turned up many times. The rearrangement links TRBV28 to TRBJ2-6, with D uncertain. V lost 9 bases and J lost 2, with 8 bases in between. The CDR3 has 13 amino acids. Germline lookup yields CDR1 MDHEN and CDR2 SYDVKM. The CDR3 is CASFDPGANVLTF. The CDR3 DNA sequence: TGTGCCAGTTTCGACCCTGGGGCCAACGTCCTGACTTTC.

At least ten counts were recorded for this clonotype. This chain connects TRBV2 to TRBJ1-1; D call uncertain. Trimming left V 7 bases short and J 4 bases short, with 13 bases between. This CDR3 comprises 13 residues. The germline CDR1 and CDR2 sequences are SNHLY and FYNNEI. The CDR3 DNA follows: TGTGCCAGCAACACGGAGGGTAGCACTGAAGCTTTCTTT. Translating it yields CASNTEGSTEAFF.

This clonotype was counted once. The V call is TRBV18, the J call TRBJ2-1; possibly TRBD1 or TRBD2 for D (5 bases each). Germline V CDR1 and CDR2: KGHSH, LQKENI. The V and J ends lost 1 base and 6 bases respectively, with 16 bases between them. This CDR3 contains 16 residues. For the CDR3, the DNA is TGTGCCAGCTCACCACACGGGACGGGCAGTGCCAATGAGCAGTTCTTC. It is translated as CASSPHGTGSANEQFF.